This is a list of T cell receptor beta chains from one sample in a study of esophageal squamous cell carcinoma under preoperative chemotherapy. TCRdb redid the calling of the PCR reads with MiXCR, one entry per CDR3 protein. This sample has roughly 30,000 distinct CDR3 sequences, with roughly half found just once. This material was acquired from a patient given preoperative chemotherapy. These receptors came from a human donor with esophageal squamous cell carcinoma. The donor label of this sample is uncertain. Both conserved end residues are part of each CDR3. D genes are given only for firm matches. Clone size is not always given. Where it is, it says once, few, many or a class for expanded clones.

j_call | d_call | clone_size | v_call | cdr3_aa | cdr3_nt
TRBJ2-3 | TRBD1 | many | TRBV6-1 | CASNLARTGSTDTQYF | TGTGCCAGCAATCTAGCCCGGACAGGGAGCACAGATACGCAGTATTTT
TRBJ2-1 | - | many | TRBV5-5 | CASSTTAGSSAEQFF | TGTGCCAGCAGCACGACGGCAGGGAGTTCCGCCGAGCAGTTCTTC
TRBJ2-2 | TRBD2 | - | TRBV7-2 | CARGFLAGRTDTQFF | TGTGCCAGGGGCTTCCTAGCGGGGAGGACAGATACGCAGTTTTTT
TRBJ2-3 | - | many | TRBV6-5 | CASSYSIVDTDTQYF | TGTGCCAGCAGTTACTCGATTGTGGACACAGATACGCAGTATTTT
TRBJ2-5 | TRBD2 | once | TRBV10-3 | CAITPGGGETQYF | TGTGCCATCACCCCGGGGGGAGGGGAGACCCAGTACTTC
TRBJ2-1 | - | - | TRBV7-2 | CASSLTAGVKDGEQFF | TGTGCCAGCAGCTTAACGGCAGGGGTGAAGGACGGGGAGCAGTTCTTT
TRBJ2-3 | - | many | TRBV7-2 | CASSRTHTDTQYF | TGTGCCAGCAGCCGTACACACACAGATACGCAGTATTTT
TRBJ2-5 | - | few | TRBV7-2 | CASSRIQETQYF | TGTGCCAGCAGCCGAATCCAAGAGACCCAGTACTTC
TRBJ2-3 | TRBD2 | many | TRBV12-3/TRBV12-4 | CASSFPTSGTDTQYF | TGTGCCAGCAGTTTTCCGACTAGCGGCACAGATACGCAGTATTTT
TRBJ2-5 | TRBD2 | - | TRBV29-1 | CSVEDLEASGQETQYF | TGCAGCGTTGAAGATCTTGAAGCTAGCGGCCAAGAGACCCAGTACTTC
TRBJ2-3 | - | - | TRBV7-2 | CAGSLARGQETQYF | TGTGCGGGTTCCCTAGCGCGAGGCCAAGAGACGCAGTACTTT
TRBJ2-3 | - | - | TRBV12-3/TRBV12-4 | CASSLPGGPTDTQYF | TGTGCCAGCAGTTTACCTGGAGGGCCAACAGATACGCAGTATTTT
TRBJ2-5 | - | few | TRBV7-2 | CASSLGGQETQYF | TGTGCCAGCAGCTTGGGGGGCCAAGAGACCCAGTACTTC
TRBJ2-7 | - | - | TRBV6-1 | CASSEAGDEQYF | TGTGCCAGCAGTGAAGCCGGGGACGAGCAGTACTTC
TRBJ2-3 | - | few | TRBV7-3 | CASSKTPGNTDTQYF | TGTGCCAGCAGCAAGACTCCGGGGAACACAGATACGCAGTATTTT
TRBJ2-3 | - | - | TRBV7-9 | CASSQGGGTASTGTLYF | TGTGCCAGCAGTCAGGGCGGCGGGACAGCGAGCACAGGTACGCTGTATTTT
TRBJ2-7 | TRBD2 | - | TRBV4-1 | CASSLTPGLAGGLGQYF | TGCGCCAGCAGCTTGACGCCGGGACTAGCGGGAGGCCTCGGGCAGTACTTC
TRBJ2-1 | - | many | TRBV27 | CASSLLQAGSVQFF | TGTGCCAGCAGTTTATTACAGGCTGGAAGTGTGCAGTTCTTC
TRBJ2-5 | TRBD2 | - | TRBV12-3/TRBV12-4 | CAGSGGGEQDTQYF | TGTGCGGGCAGCGGGGGCGGTGAGCAGGACACCCAGTACTTC
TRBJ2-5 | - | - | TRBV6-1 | CARGLRRGNPDTQYF | TGTGCCAGGGGGCTCAGGCGGGGAAACCCAGATACCCAGTACTTC
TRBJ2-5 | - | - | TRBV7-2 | CASAGHGGRDQDTQYF | TGTGCCAGCGCGGGGCACGGGGGCCGTGACCAAGATACCCAGTACTTC
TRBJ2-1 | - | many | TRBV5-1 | CASSWDSYNEQFF | TGCGCCAGCAGCTGGGACTCTTACAATGAGCAGTTCTTC
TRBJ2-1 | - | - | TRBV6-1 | CASTPGVTPNEQFF | TGTGCCAGCACCCCCGGGGTCACCCCAAATGAGCAGTTTTTC
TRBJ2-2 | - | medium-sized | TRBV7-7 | CASSPDRLTGELFF | TGTGCTAGCAGCCCTGACAGGCTCACCGGGGAGCTGTTTTTT
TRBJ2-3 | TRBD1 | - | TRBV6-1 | CASSLRTGTNTGAQYF | TGTGCCAGCAGTCTTCGGACAGGGACGAACACCGGGGCGCAGTATTTT
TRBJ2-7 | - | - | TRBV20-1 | CSARDPAQSDYEQYF | TGCAGTGCTAGAGATCCTGCCCAGTCGGACTACGAGCAGTACTTC
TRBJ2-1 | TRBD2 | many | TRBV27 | CASITRGRRSRGRHADNEQFF | TGTGCCAGCATTACACGGGGGCGCCGGTCTCGCGGGAGGCACGCGGACAATGAGCAGTTCTTC
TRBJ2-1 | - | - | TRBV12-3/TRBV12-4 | CASSGGFTGAQFF | TGTGCCAGCAGTGGGGGTTTCACCGGTGCGCAGTTCTTC
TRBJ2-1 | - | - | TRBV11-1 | CASSARTRSSMGDEQFF | TGTGCCAGCAGCGCCCGGACACGGTCCTCCATGGGGGATGAGCAGTTCTTC
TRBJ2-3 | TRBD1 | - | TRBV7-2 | CASSLVRWLLGTDTQYF | TGTGCCAGCAGCTTAGTGAGGTGGCTACTAGGGACAGACACGCAGTATTTT
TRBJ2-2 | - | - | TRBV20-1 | CSADRSTGELFF | TGCAGTGCCGACAGGAGCACCGGGGAGCTGTTTTTT
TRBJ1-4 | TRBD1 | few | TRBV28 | CASSPRGTANEKLFF | TGTGCCAGCAGTCCTCGGGGGACAGCAAATGAAAAACTGTTTTTT
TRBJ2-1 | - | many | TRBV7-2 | CASSTQTGPPGTQFF | TGTGCCAGCAGCACCCAAACCGGACCTCCGGGGACCCAGTTCTTC
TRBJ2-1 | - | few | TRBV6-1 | CASSEGAGGSSYNEQFF | TGTGCCAGCAGTGAAGGAGCAGGGGGGAGCTCCTACAATGAGCAGTTCTTC
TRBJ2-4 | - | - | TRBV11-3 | CASSSPGRWDRAQNIQYF | TGTGCCAGCAGCTCCCCGGGCAGGTGGGATCGAGCCCAAAACATCCAGTACTTC
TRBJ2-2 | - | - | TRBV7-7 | CASSGSGTDTQFF | TGTGCTAGCTCCGGTAGCGGCACCGATACGCAGTTTTTT
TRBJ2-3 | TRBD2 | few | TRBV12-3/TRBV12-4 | CASTGSGRANTDTQYF | TGTGCCAGCACCGGTAGCGGGAGGGCCAATACAGATACGCAGTATTTT
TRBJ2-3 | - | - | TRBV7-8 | CASRGLGGRAPDTQYF | TGTGCCAGCAGGGGGCTTGGCGGGCGGGCCCCAGATACGCAGTATTTT
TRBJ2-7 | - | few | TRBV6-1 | CASTLASYEQYF | TGTGCCAGCACCTTAGCGTCCTACGAGCAGTACTTC
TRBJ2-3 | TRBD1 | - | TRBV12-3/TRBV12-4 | CASSSGQGLGNTQYF | TGTGCCAGCAGCTCCGGACAGGGCCTTGGGAATACGCAGTATTTT
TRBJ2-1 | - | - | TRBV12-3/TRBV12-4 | CASSLTSYYEQFF | TGTGCCAGCAGCCTCACATCCTACTACGAGCAGTTCTTC
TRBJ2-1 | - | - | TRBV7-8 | CASSPRLVDQTQFF | TGTGCCAGCAGCCCCCGTCTTGTGGACCAGACCCAGTTCTTC
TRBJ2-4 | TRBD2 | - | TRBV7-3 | CASSLVPAGGDQNIQYF | TGTGCCAGCAGCTTGGTACCGGCGGGAGGTGACCAAAACATCCAGTACTTC
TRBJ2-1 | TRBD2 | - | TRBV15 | CATSRELAGVAYNEQFF | TGTGCCACCAGCAGAGAACTAGCGGGAGTGGCCTACAATGAGCAGTTCTTC
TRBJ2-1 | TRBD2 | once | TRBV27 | CASSLSWTSGGGGYNEQFF | TGTGCCAGCAGTTTATCATGGACTAGCGGGGGGGGGGGCTACAATGAGCAGTTCTTC
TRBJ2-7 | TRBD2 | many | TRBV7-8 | CASSLRGGPYEQYF | TGTGCCAGCAGCCTCCGGGGGGGTCCCTACGAGCAGTACTTC